These T cell receptor beta chains were read from a single sample in a study of sequential checkpoint blockade in melanoma. Assay: immunoSEQ multiplex PCR; the TCRdb copy retains only in-frame clones and omits some. The table includes around 13,000 clones, less than 35% detected once. The sample in question was tumor tissue (inferred from file names), obtained from a patient given nivolumab and ipilimumab in sequence. The receptors stem from a human donor with melanoma. Each CDR3 is given with its conserved first and last residue. A D gene is named only where the DNA matches it firmly. Size is stated for part of the rows, as once, few or many counts, or as a class when the clone is expanded.

v_call: TRBV11-3; j_call: TRBJ1-5; d_call: NA; clone_size: many; cdr3_nt: TGTGCCAGCAGCCGACTAGACGGAGGTTGGAATCAGCCCCAGCATTTT; cdr3_aa: CASSRLDGGWNQPQHF
v_call: TRBV11-3; j_call: TRBJ2-7; d_call: TRBD1; clone_size: many; cdr3_nt: TGTGCCAGCAGCCTGCCGGGACAGGGATACGAGCAGTACTTC; cdr3_aa: CASSLPGQGYEQYF
v_call: TRBV23-1; j_call: TRBJ2-7; d_call: NA; clone_size: NA; cdr3_nt: TGCGCCAGCAGCCACGCGCAGGGGAGCAGGTCCTACGAGCAGTACTTC; cdr3_aa: CASSHAQGSRSYEQYF
v_call: TRBV28; j_call: TRBJ2-3; d_call: NA; clone_size: NA; cdr3_nt: TGTGCCAGCAGCCGCACTAAAGCCACAGATACGCAGTATTTT; cdr3_aa: CASSRTKATDTQYF
v_call: TRBV14; j_call: TRBJ1-2; d_call: TRBD1; clone_size: medium-sized; cdr3_nt: TGTGCCAGCAGCCAAGACGTCAGGGGGTCAAGCTATGGCTACACCTTC; cdr3_aa: CASSQDVRGSSYGYTF
v_call: TRBV19; j_call: TRBJ1-4; d_call: NA; clone_size: few; cdr3_nt: TGTGCCAGTAGGAATTCGGTTGGGGCCTATGAAAAACTGTTTTTT; cdr3_aa: CASRNSVGAYEKLFF
v_call: TRBV19; j_call: TRBJ2-3; d_call: TRBD2; clone_size: NA; cdr3_nt: TGTGCCAGTAGTAGGGGACTAGCGGATACGCAGTATTTT; cdr3_aa: CASSRGLADTQYF
v_call: TRBV9; j_call: TRBJ1-5; d_call: NA; clone_size: NA; cdr3_nt: TGTGCCAGCAGTGAAGCGGCTAGCAATCAGCCCCAGCATTTT; cdr3_aa: CASSEAASNQPQHF
v_call: TRBV6-7; j_call: TRBJ2-7; d_call: NA; clone_size: few; cdr3_nt: TGTGCCAGCAGTTACAACTACGAGCAGTACTTC; cdr3_aa: CASSYNYEQYF
v_call: TRBV18; j_call: TRBJ2-3; d_call: NA; clone_size: few; cdr3_nt: TGTGCCAGCTCATCAACTCCTCCAGGGAGGTTTCCTAGGGATTTGGATACGCAGTATTTT; cdr3_aa: CASSSTPPGRFPRDLDTQYF
v_call: TRBV5-1; j_call: TRBJ1-4; d_call: NA; clone_size: NA; cdr3_nt: TGCGCCAGCAGCTTGAGTGACAGCGGGAAAAAACTGTTTTTT; cdr3_aa: CASSLSDSGKKLFF
v_call: TRBV6-8; j_call: TRBJ2-5; d_call: NA; clone_size: medium-sized; cdr3_nt: TGTGCCAGTGGAACGTATCCGCGCCAAGAGACCCAGTACTTC; cdr3_aa: CASGTYPRQETQYF
v_call: TRBV29-1; j_call: TRBJ1-1; d_call: NA; clone_size: NA; cdr3_nt: TGCAGCGCAGCCGGGGCTCCTGACACTGAAGCTTTCTTT; cdr3_aa: CSAAGAPDTEAFF
v_call: TRBV19; j_call: TRBJ2-1; d_call: TRBD2; clone_size: NA; cdr3_nt: TGTGCCAGTAGTGGCCAAGGAGGGAGGGCCTTCTTCAACAATGAGCAGTTCTTC; cdr3_aa: CASSGQGGRAFFNNEQFF
v_call: TRBV9; j_call: TRBJ2-3; d_call: TRBD1; clone_size: few; cdr3_nt: TGTGCCAGCAGTCTTGGACAGGGCACAGATACGCAGTATTTT; cdr3_aa: CASSLGQGTDTQYF
v_call: TRBV12-5; j_call: TRBJ2-3; d_call: NA; clone_size: NA; cdr3_nt: TGTGCCAGCTCCGAGGCAAGGGGCACAGATACGCAGTATTTT; cdr3_aa: CASSEARGTDTQYF
v_call: TRBV12-5; j_call: TRBJ2-1; d_call: TRBD2; clone_size: NA; cdr3_nt: TGTGCCAGCACCCTCGCTAGCGGTGAGCAGTTCTTC; cdr3_aa: CASTLASGEQFF
v_call: TRBV6-8; j_call: TRBJ2-7; d_call: TRBD1; clone_size: few; cdr3_nt: TGTGCCAGCACCGACGACAGGGGCTACGAGCAGTACTTC; cdr3_aa: CASTDDRGYEQYF
v_call: TRBV19; j_call: TRBJ2-6; d_call: NA; clone_size: NA; cdr3_nt: TGTGCCAGTAGTTCCTGGCGCGGGCCTGGGGCCAACGTCCTGACTTTC; cdr3_aa: CASSSWRGPGANVLTF
v_call: TRBV29-1; j_call: TRBJ1-1; d_call: NA; clone_size: NA; cdr3_nt: TGCAGCGTTGAAGAACAGGGTGGTAGGACTGAAGCTTTCTTT; cdr3_aa: CSVEEQGGRTEAFF
v_call: TRBV11-3; j_call: TRBJ2-7; d_call: TRBD1; clone_size: few; cdr3_nt: TGTGCCAGCAGCTTAGTGGGGGGCGGGACAGGCCCCTACGAGCAGTACTTC; cdr3_aa: CASSLVGGGTGPYEQYF
v_call: TRBV6-8; j_call: TRBJ2-1; d_call: NA; clone_size: many; cdr3_nt: TGTGCCAGCAGTTACAGCGGGTCCCACTACAATGAGCAGTTCTTC; cdr3_aa: CASSYSGSHYNEQFF
v_call: TRBV11-3; j_call: TRBJ2-1; d_call: NA; clone_size: NA; cdr3_nt: TGTGCCAGCAGCCCCCCGGAGGTATACAATGAGCAGTTCTTC; cdr3_aa: CASSPPEVYNEQFF
v_call: TRBV7-7; j_call: TRBJ2-5; d_call: NA; clone_size: NA; cdr3_nt: TGTGCCAGCAGCTGGGCCACCCCTCAAGAGACCCAGTACTTC; cdr3_aa: CASSWATPQETQYF
v_call: TRBV6-8; j_call: TRBJ1-5; d_call: TRBD1; clone_size: NA; cdr3_nt: TGTGCCAGCAGTTACCCCGGACCAGGGGGTATCGGGCCCCAGCATTTT; cdr3_aa: CASSYPGPGGIGPQHF
v_call: TRBV11-3; j_call: TRBJ2-3; d_call: TRBD2; clone_size: few; cdr3_nt: TGTGCCAGCAGCCCCGACGAGACTAGCGGGAGGACAGCAGATACGCAGTATTTT; cdr3_aa: CASSPDETSGRTADTQYF
v_call: TRBV6-8; j_call: TRBJ2-6; d_call: NA; clone_size: NA; cdr3_nt: TGTGCCAGCAGAGGAGACTCTGGGGCCAACGTCCTGACTTTC; cdr3_aa: CASRGDSGANVLTF
v_call: TRBV28; j_call: TRBJ1-4; d_call: TRBD1; clone_size: NA; cdr3_nt: TGTGCCAGCAGTCCCCCGACAGGGCCAAATGAAAAACTGTTTTTT; cdr3_aa: CASSPPTGPNEKLFF
v_call: TRBV11-3; j_call: TRBJ2-1; d_call: NA; clone_size: medium-sized; cdr3_nt: TGTGCCAGCAGCTTTACGAATAGCCACCCCCATGAGCAGTTCTTC; cdr3_aa: CASSFTNSHPHEQFF
v_call: TRBV11-3; j_call: TRBJ1-2; d_call: NA; clone_size: many; cdr3_nt: TGTGCCAGCAGCGTGGGAGGGAGGTACTATGGCTACACCTTC; cdr3_aa: CASSVGGRYYGYTF
v_call: TRBV18; j_call: TRBJ2-1; d_call: NA; clone_size: NA; cdr3_nt: TGTGCCAGCTCACCACGAGGCAGTATCAACAATGAGCAGTTCTTC; cdr3_aa: CASSPRGSINNEQFF
v_call: TRBV28; j_call: TRBJ2-7; d_call: NA; clone_size: few; cdr3_nt: TGTGCCAGCAGTTGGGACGGAATAGACTACGAGCAGTACTTC; cdr3_aa: CASSWDGIDYEQYF
v_call: TRBV28; j_call: TRBJ1-5; d_call: TRBD1; clone_size: NA; cdr3_nt: TGTGCCAGCAGGAACCTCGGACAGGCGAAAGGGGCTCAGCCCCAGCATTTT; cdr3_aa: CASRNLGQAKGAQPQHF
v_call: TRBV10-2; j_call: TRBJ2-7; d_call: NA; clone_size: NA; cdr3_nt: TGCGCCAGCAGTCCGGACTACCTCTCCTACGAGCAGTACTTC; cdr3_aa: CASSPDYLSYEQYF
v_call: TRBV4-1; j_call: TRBJ1-2; d_call: NA; clone_size: few; cdr3_nt: TGCGCCAGCAGCCAAGATAGGCCTTACTATGGCTACACCTTC; cdr3_aa: CASSQDRPYYGYTF
v_call: TRBV6-8; j_call: TRBJ2-5; d_call: TRBD2; clone_size: few; cdr3_nt: TGTGCCAGCGTGAGGGGCGGGAGACTGGAGACCCAGTACTTC; cdr3_aa: CASVRGGRLETQYF
v_call: TRBV11-3; j_call: TRBJ2-2; d_call: TRBD2; clone_size: NA; cdr3_nt: TGTGCCAGCAGCCGAGCGGGACTAGGGGCCGGGGAGCTGTTTTTT; cdr3_aa: CASSRAGLGAGELFF
v_call: TRBV29-1; j_call: TRBJ1-1; d_call: TRBD1; clone_size: NA; cdr3_nt: TGCAGCGTTACAGGGACAGTCAACACTGAAGCTTTCTTT; cdr3_aa: CSVTGTVNTEAFF
v_call: TRBV19; j_call: TRBJ2-7; d_call: NA; clone_size: NA; cdr3_nt: TGTGCCAGTAGTACCCAAGATGACGATTCCTACGAGCAGTACTTC; cdr3_aa: CASSTQDDDSYEQYF
v_call: TRBV28; j_call: TRBJ1-1; d_call: TRBD1; clone_size: NA; cdr3_nt: TGTGCCAGCAGTTTATTTAGGGCTGGACAGGGTACGGACACTGAAGCTTTCTTT; cdr3_aa: CASSLFRAGQGTDTEAFF
v_call: TRBV19; j_call: TRBJ1-1; d_call: NA; clone_size: NA; cdr3_nt: TGTGCCAGTAGTATCCAGGGGATGAACACTGAAGCTTTCTTT; cdr3_aa: CASSIQGMNTEAFF
v_call: TRBV5-1; j_call: TRBJ2-3; d_call: NA; clone_size: once; cdr3_nt: TGCGCCAGCAGCTTAGGCGTTGGAGGAAGCACAGATACGCAGTATTTT; cdr3_aa: CASSLGVGGSTDTQYF
v_call: TRBV28; j_call: TRBJ2-7; d_call: TRBD2; clone_size: NA; cdr3_nt: TGTGCCAGCAGAGTAGCGGGACCCTACGAGCAGTACTTC; cdr3_aa: CASRVAGPYEQYF
v_call: TRBV4-1; j_call: TRBJ1-1; d_call: TRBD1; clone_size: NA; cdr3_nt: TGCGCCAGCAGCATCTCGGGACAGGGGGGATATGACGGAAGGAACACTGAAGCTTTCTTT; cdr3_aa: CASSISGQGGYDGRNTEAFF
v_call: TRBV5-1; j_call: TRBJ1-1; d_call: NA; clone_size: NA; cdr3_nt: TGCGCCAGCAGCTTGTCCGGGGGCGGAAGGGACACTGAAGCTTTCTTT; cdr3_aa: CASSLSGGGRDTEAFF
v_call: TRBV18; j_call: TRBJ2-1; d_call: NA; clone_size: NA; cdr3_nt: TGTGCCAGCTCACCGCCCTCTTTGGACAATGAGCAGTTCTTC; cdr3_aa: CASSPPSLDNEQFF
v_call: TRBV7-2; j_call: TRBJ1-1; d_call: NA; clone_size: NA; cdr3_nt: TGTGCCAGCAGCTTAGCAAGAAACACTGAAGCTTTCTTT; cdr3_aa: CASSLARNTEAFF
v_call: TRBV19; j_call: TRBJ1-2; d_call: NA; clone_size: NA; cdr3_nt: TGTGCCAGTACCCGGGGCGTCTATGGCTACACCTTC; cdr3_aa: CASTRGVYGYTF
v_call: TRBV18; j_call: TRBJ2-1; d_call: TRBD2; clone_size: NA; cdr3_nt: TGTGCCAGCTCGCGGGGACTAGCAGCCTACAATGAGCAGTTCTTC; cdr3_aa: CASSRGLAAYNEQFF
v_call: TRBV5-1; j_call: TRBJ1-1; d_call: NA; clone_size: once; cdr3_nt: TGCGCCAGCAGCCTCCGGACGGGGCCCGGGGGGGCTTTCTTT; cdr3_aa: CASSLRTGPGGAFF
v_call: TRBV19; j_call: TRBJ1-1; d_call: TRBD1; clone_size: NA; cdr3_nt: TGTGCCAGTAGTGGGGGACAGGGGCAAGCGGCTTTCTTT; cdr3_aa: CASSGGQGQAAFF
v_call: TRBV5-1; j_call: TRBJ1-5; d_call: TRBD1; clone_size: once; cdr3_nt: TGCGCCAGCAGCTTGGGAGGGACAGGTAATCAGCCCCAGCATTTT; cdr3_aa: CASSLGGTGNQPQHF
v_call: TRBV10-3; j_call: TRBJ1-5; d_call: NA; clone_size: NA; cdr3_nt: TGTGCCACCGCAGTGGATTACAATCAGCCCCAGCATTTT; cdr3_aa: CATAVDYNQPQHF